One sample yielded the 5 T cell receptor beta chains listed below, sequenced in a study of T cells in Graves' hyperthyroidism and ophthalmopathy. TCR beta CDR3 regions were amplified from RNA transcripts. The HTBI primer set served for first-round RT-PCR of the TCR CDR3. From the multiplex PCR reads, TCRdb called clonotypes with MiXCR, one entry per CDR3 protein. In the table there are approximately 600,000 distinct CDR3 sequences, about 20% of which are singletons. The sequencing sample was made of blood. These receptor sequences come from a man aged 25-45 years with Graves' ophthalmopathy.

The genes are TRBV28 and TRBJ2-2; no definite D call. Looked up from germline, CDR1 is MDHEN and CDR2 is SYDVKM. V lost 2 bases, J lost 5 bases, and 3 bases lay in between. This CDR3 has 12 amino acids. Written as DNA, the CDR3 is TGTGCCAGCAGTTTAATGACCGGGGAGCTGTTTTTT. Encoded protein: CASSLMTGELFF.

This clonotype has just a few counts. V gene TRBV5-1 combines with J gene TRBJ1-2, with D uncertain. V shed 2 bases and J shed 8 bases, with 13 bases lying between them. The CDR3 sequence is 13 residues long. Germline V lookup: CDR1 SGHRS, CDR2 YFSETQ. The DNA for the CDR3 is TGCGCCAGCAGCTTATTCCAAAGCTACGGCTACACCTTC. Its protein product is CASSLFQSYGYTF.

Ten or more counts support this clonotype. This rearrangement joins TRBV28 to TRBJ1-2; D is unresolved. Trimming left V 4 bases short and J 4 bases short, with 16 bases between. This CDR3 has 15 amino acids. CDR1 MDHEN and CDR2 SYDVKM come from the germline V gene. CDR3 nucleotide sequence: TGTGCCAGCAGTTCCCGCAGAGGGCTCTTCTATGGCTACACCTTC. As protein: CASSSRRGLFYGYTF.

Here the CDR3 reads CSVRRRQGPYNEQFF. CDR3 nucleotides: TGCAGCGTTAGGCGACGACAGGGACCCTACAATGAGCAGTTCTTC. The chain has TRBV29-1 and TRBJ2-1, with TRBD1 matching over 7 bases. After removal of 5 bases from V and 2 bases from J, the junction contained 9 bases not matched to a gene. CDR1 and CDR2 from the germline V gene are SQVTM and ANQGSEA. This CDR3 region has 15 residues.

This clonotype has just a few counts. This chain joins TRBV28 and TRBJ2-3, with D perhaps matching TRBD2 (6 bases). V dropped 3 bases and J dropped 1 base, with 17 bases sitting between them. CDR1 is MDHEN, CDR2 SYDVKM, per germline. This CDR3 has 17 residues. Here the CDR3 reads CASSFLYGRGGTDTQYF. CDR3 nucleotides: TGTGCCAGCAGTTTTTTGTACGGGAGAGGGGGCACAGATACGCAGTATTTT.